The entry that follows covers one T cell receptor beta chain sequence. Clones were read by immunoSEQ multiplex PCR, and TCRdb kept only the in-frame ones, dropping some. The top ten hold more than 0.75% of the sample, which has tens of thousands of clones, around four fifths seen once. The data are from a study of OX40 agonist ivuxolimab in advanced cancers. On the study more broadly: Patients were dosed intravenously with ivuxolimab at 0.01 to 10 mg/kg every 2 weeks.

V lost 4 bases and J 0 bases, leaving 8 bases between the germline ends. Germline values: CDR1 SGHRS, CDR2 YFSETQ. CDR3 size: 15 residues. The sequencing used CD4+ or CD8+ T cells sorted from blood, collected in a trial of the OX40 agonist ivuxolimab. This sequence joins TRBV5-1 and TRBJ2-6; D possibly corresponds to TRBD1 (5 bases). The receptor was derived from an adult with an advanced solid tumor such as melanoma, head and neck, liver or kidney cancer. The CDR3 is CASSAGFSGANVLTF. For the CDR3, the DNA is TGCGCCAGCAGCGCAGGGTTCTCTGGGGCCAACGTCCTGACTTTC.